A selection of T cell receptor beta chains follows, all from one sample in a study of shared clonotypes between healthy human individuals. Repertoires were generated with immunoSEQ multiplex PCR, while TCRdb's copy carries only in-frame clones and drops some. The data contain some 790,000 clones, 72% of them seen just once; the ten biggest clones take up around 1.7%. Material for sequencing was memory CD4+ T cells sorted from blood. The receptors were sampled from a woman in her twenties or thirties in good health. CDR3s include the opening cysteine and the closing phenylalanine or tryptophan. D genes are given only for firm matches. The listing skips clone size in some rows; elsewhere it reads once, few, many or a size class.

V	D	J	size	DNA	CDR3
TRBV28	NA	TRBJ1-2	NA	TGTGCCAGCAGTGTCAAATTCGCTTACTATGGCTACACCTTC	CASSVKFAYYGYTF
TRBV5-4	NA	TRBJ2-5	NA	TGTGCCAGCAGCTTGTCGGGGGCAGGTTCGGGTGAGACCCAGTACTTC	CASSLSGAGSGETQYF
TRBV5-1	NA	TRBJ2-1	NA	TGCGCCAGCAGCTTGGTACTCAGGGGAAGGGCTGATGAGCAGTTCTTC	CASSLVLRGRADEQFF
TRBV19	TRBD2	TRBJ2-1	NA	TGTGCCAGTAGTATCCGTCAGGGACTAGCGGGCTCCTACAATGAGCAGTTCTTC	CASSIRQGLAGSYNEQFF
TRBV6-5	NA	TRBJ2-2	NA	TGTGCCAGCAGTCGAGGGACGGTGAACACCGGGGAGCTGTTTTTT	CASSRGTVNTGELFF
TRBV7-3	TRBD2	TRBJ2-1	few	TGTGCCAGCAGCTTAAGTGGCGGGAGGGCCGGTGAGCAGTTCTTC	CASSLSGGRAGEQFF
TRBV18	NA	TRBJ2-7	few	TGTGCCAGCTCACCAAACAGTCAGTACGAGCAGTACTTC	CASSPNSQYEQYF
TRBV19	TRBD2	TRBJ2-2	NA	TGTGCCACGGCGACTAGCGTAAGCACCGGGGAGCTGTTTTTT	CATATSVSTGELFF
TRBV5-1	TRBD2	TRBJ2-7	NA	TGCGCCAGCAGCGCATCGACTAGCGGGAGGGCCTTGTACGAGCAGTACTTC	CASSASTSGRALYEQYF
TRBV27	NA	TRBJ1-2	many	TGTGCCAGCAGTTCTCTCAGAGCTAACTATGGCTACACCTTC	CASSSLRANYGYTF
TRBV28	NA	TRBJ2-7	NA	TGTGCCAGCAGTTTAGTTTTAGGACACCTGTACTTC	CASSLVLGHLYF
TRBV4-1	NA	TRBJ2-1	many	TGCGCCAGCAGCCAAGTTGATATGGGTTTCTCCTACAATGAGCAGTTCTTC	CASSQVDMGFSYNEQFF
TRBV7-9	NA	TRBJ1-5	NA	TGTGCCAGCAGTACGGCTGCTACCGGTAATCAGCCCCAGCATTTT	CASSTAATGNQPQHF
TRBV6-5	NA	TRBJ2-7	NA	TGTGCCAGCAGCCCAGCACCGGACGGGGGCTACGAGCAGTACTTC	CASSPAPDGGYEQYF
TRBV5-6	TRBD2	TRBJ2-3	NA	TGTGCCAGCAGCGTCCCGGGACTAGGAGGGGATACGCAGTATTTT	CASSVPGLGGDTQYF
TRBV5-4	NA	TRBJ1-1	NA	TGTGCCAGCAGCTTGGCTGACACTGAAGCTTTCTTT	CASSLADTEAFF
TRBV5-1	TRBD1	TRBJ1-2	NA	TGCGCCAGCAGCTTGGGTGGGTCAACCCCGGGACAGAACAACTATGGCTACACCTTC	CASSLGGSTPGQNNYGYTF
TRBV4-1	NA	TRBJ2-1	NA	TGCGCCAGCAGCCAAGCCAGCGGATCCTACAATGAGCAGTTCTTC	CASSQASGSYNEQFF
TRBV2	TRBD2	TRBJ2-7	NA	TGTGCCAGCAGTAGACTAGCATCGGTGAGTGAGCAGTACTTC	CASSRLASVSEQYF
TRBV4-1	NA	TRBJ1-4	many	TGCGCCAGCAGCCAAGCCGGTCCATTGGCTAAACTGTTTTTT	CASSQAGPLAKLFF
TRBV7-9	NA	TRBJ2-1	NA	TGTGCCAGCAGCCTACAGGGCTATGAGCAGTTCTTC	CASSLQGYEQFF
TRBV6-5	NA	TRBJ2-5	many	TGTGCCAGCAGTTACTCACGGGGGCCCTCTCAAGAGACCCAGTACTTC	CASSYSRGPSQETQYF
TRBV5-1	NA	TRBJ1-1	many	TGCGCCAGCAGCTTGGATGGGGACGGGTTGAACACTGAAGCTTTCTTT	CASSLDGDGLNTEAFF
TRBV7-2	NA	TRBJ2-3	NA	TGTGCCAGCAGCTTAGATTGGAGTGCGGGGAGCACAGATACGCAGTATTTT	CASSLDWSAGSTDTQYF
TRBV28	NA	TRBJ2-6	NA	TGTGCCAGCAGTCCGGGGCTGAGCTCTGGGGCCAACGTCCTGACTTTC	CASSPGLSSGANVLTF
TRBV28	NA	TRBJ2-3	NA	TGTGCCAGCAGTTTAGTAGGATACACAGATACGCAGTATTTT	CASSLVGYTDTQYF
TRBV7-9	NA	TRBJ1-1	NA	TGTGCCAGCAGCCTGGACATGTCGAGCACTGAAGCTTTCTTT	CASSLDMSSTEAFF
TRBV18	TRBD1	TRBJ1-4	NA	TGTGCCAGCTCACTACGGACAGGGGAAGGAGAAAAACTGTTTTTT	CASSLRTGEGEKLFF
TRBV5-1	TRBD1	TRBJ2-1	NA	TGCGCCAGCAGCCCCGGGACAGGTGCCTACAATGAGCAGTTCTTC	CASSPGTGAYNEQFF
TRBV29-1	TRBD1	TRBJ2-1	NA	TGCAGCGTTGAGTTACGGAATGTGGGACAGGGAAACAATGAGCAGTTCTTC	CSVELRNVGQGNNEQFF
TRBV6-5	TRBD1	TRBJ2-7	NA	TGTGCCAGCAGTTACTTACACAGGGGGCTCTACGAGCAGTACTTC	CASSYLHRGLYEQYF
TRBV4-1	NA	TRBJ1-3	NA	TGCGCCAGCAGCCAAGGAGTCCAACATGGTGGAAACACCATATATTTT	CASSQGVQHGGNTIYF
TRBV7-9	NA	TRBJ2-1	NA	TGTGCCAGCAGCTTTTCGATCGGTAATGAGCAGTTCTTC	CASSFSIGNEQFF
TRBV11-2	NA	TRBJ2-1	NA	TGTGCCAGCAGCTTAGTTATGTACGGTGAGCAGTTCTTC	CASSLVMYGEQFF
TRBV7-7	NA	TRBJ2-1	NA	TGTGCCAGCAGCTTAGCAGCGGCGGCTTACAATGAGCAGTTCTTC	CASSLAAAAYNEQFF